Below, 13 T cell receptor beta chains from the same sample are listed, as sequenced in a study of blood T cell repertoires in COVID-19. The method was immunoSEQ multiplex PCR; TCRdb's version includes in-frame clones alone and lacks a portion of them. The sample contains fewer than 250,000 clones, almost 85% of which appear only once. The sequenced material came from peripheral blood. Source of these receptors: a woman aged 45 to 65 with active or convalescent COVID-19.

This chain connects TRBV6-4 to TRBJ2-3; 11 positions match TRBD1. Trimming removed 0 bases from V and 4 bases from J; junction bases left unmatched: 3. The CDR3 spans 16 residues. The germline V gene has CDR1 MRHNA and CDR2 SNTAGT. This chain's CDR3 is CASSDSPGQGADTQYF. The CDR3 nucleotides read TGTGCCAGCAGTGACTCACCGGGACAGGGGGCAGATACGCAGTATTTT.

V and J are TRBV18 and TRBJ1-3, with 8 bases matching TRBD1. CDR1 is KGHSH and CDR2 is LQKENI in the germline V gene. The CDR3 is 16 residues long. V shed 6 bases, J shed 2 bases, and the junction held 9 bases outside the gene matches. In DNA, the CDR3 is TGTGCCAGCTCCCAGGGGGCCCAACGAACTGGAAACACCATATATTTT. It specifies CASSQGAQRTGNTIYF.

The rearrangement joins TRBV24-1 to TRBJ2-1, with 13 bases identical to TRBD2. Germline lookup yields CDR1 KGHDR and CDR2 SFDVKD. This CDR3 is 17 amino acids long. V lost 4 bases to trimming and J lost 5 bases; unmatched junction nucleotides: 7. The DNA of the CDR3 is TGTGCCACCAGTGACCCTGGGACTAGCGGGGTAAACAATGAGCAGTTCTTC. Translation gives CATSDPGTSGVNNEQFF.

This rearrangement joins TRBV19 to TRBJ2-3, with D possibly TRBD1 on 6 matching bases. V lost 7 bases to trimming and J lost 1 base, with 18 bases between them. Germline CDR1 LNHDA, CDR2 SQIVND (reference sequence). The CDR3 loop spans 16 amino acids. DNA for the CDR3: TGTGCCAGTAATAGGGGGTCACTTTTGGGCACAGATACGCAGTATTTT. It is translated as CASNRGSLLGTDTQYF. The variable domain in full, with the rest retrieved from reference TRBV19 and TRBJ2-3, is DGGITQSPKYLFRKEGQNVTLSCEQNLNHDAMYWYRQDPGQGLRLIYYSQIVNDFQKGDIAEGYSVSREKKESFPLTVTSAQKNPTAFYLCASNRGSLLGTDTQYFGPGTRLTVL.

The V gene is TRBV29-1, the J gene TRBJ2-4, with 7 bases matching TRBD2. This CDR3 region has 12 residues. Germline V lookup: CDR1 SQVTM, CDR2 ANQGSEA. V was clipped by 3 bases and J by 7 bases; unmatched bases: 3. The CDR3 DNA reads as TGCAGCGTTGAGGCGGGGGTTAACATTCAGTACTTC. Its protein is CSVEAGVNIQYF.

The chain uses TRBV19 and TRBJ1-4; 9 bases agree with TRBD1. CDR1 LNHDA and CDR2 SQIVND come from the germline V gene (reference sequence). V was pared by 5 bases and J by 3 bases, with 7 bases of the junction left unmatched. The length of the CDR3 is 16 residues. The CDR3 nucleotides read TGTGCCAGTAGTTCAGGGACAGGGTTGGCTAATGAAAAACTGTTTTTT. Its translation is CASSSGTGLANEKLFF.

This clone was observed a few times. The DNA of the CDR3 is TGCGCCAGCAGCCCCCGGACTAGCGGGAACACCGGGGAGCTGTTTTTT. Amino acid sequence: CASSPRTSGNTGELFF. V usage is TRBV5-1 and J usage is TRBJ2-2, with TRBD2 matching 10 bases. The CDR3 spans 16 residues. V was clipped by 4 bases and J by 1 base; unmatched bases: 4. Germline assignment: CDR1 SGHRS and CDR2 YFSETQ.

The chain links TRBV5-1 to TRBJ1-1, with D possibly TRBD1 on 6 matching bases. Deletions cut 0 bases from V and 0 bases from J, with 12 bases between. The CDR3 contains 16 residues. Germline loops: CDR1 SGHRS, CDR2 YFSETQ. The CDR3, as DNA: TGCGCCAGCAGCTTGGCCAGTGGGGGCATGAACACTGAAGCTTTCTTT. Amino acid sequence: CASSLASGGMNTEAFF.

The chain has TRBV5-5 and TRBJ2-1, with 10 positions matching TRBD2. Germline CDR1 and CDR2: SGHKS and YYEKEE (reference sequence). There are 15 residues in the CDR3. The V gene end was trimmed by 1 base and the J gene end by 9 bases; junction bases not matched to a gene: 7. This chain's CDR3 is CASSLIASGSTEQFF. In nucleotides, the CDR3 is TGTGCCAGCAGCTTGATCGCTAGCGGGAGTACTGAGCAGTTCTTC.

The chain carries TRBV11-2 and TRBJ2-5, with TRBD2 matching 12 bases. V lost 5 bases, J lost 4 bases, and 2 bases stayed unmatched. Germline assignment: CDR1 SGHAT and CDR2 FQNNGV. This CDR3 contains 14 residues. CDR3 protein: CASSPSGGGETQYF. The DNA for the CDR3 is TGTGCCAGCAGCCCTAGCGGGGGGGGAGAGACCCAGTACTTC.

As DNA, the CDR3 is TGTGCCACCTCGGGACAGACAAACACCATATATTTT. This gives the protein CATSGQTNTIYF. The chain couples TRBV28 to TRBJ1-3, with 7 bases matching TRBD1. This CDR3 comprises 12 residues. The germline CDR1 and CDR2 sequences are MDHEN and SYDVKM. Unmatched junction bases numbered 6, after V lost 10 bases and J lost 6 bases.

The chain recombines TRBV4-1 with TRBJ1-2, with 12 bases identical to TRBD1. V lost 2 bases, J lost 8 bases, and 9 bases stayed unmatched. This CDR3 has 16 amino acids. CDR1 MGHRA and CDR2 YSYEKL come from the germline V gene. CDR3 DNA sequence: TGCGCCAGCAGCCAAAGGGGACAGGGGGCGGTTGGCGGCTACACCTTC. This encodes CASSQRGQGAVGGYTF.

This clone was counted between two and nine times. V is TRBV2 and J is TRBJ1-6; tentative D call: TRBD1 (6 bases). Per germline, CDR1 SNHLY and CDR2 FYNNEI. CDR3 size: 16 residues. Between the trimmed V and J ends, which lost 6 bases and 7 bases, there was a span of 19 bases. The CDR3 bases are TGTGCCAGCAGCGTTGGGGGCAGGGGAGCAAATTCACCCCTCCACTTT. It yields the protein CASSVGGRGANSPLHF.